One and the same sample provided the 29 T cell receptor beta chains below, sequenced in a study of shared clonotypes between healthy human individuals. Naive CD8 cells comprised CD45RO-negative, CCR7-positively selected cells, excluding terminally differentiated effector memory CD45RA+ cells. TCRdb's copy holds only in-frame clones and misses some; the assay was immunoSEQ multiplex PCR. The table shows about 2 million clones, with just under 95% occurring only once. Material: naive CD8+ T cells sorted from blood. The source is a man between 18 and 35 years old in good health.

The chain recombines TRBV5-1 with TRBJ2-7; D is unresolved. The germline V and J ends were trimmed by 5 bases and 2 bases, with 11 bases remaining between them. The V gene's germline CDR1 is SGHRS and CDR2 YFSETQ. This CDR3 has 13 amino acids. CDR3 sequence: CASSWNEAYEQYF. CDR3 sequence (DNA): TGCGCCAGCAGTTGGAACGAAGCCTACGAGCAGTACTTC.

The chain joins TRBV27 to TRBJ2-2; TRBD1 agrees at 9 bases. Germline CDR1 MNHEY, CDR2 SMNVEV (reference sequence). Unmatched junction bases numbered 1, after V lost 3 bases and J lost 5 bases. This CDR3 is built from 14 residues. The CDR3 coding sequence is TGTGCCAGCAGTTTGACAGGGGGAACCGGGGAGCTGTTTTTT. Protein sequence: CASSLTGGTGELFF.

This sequence joins TRBV9 and TRBJ1-6; possibly TRBD1 for D (6 bases). V lost 3 bases and J 7 bases, leaving 14 bases between the germline ends. The germline V gene encodes CDR1 SGDLS and CDR2 YYNGEE. This CDR3 is 15 amino acids long. The CDR3 DNA is TGTGCCAGCAGCGCCGGGGAGGGGGTAAATTCACCCCTCCACTTT. Its protein is CASSAGEGVNSPLHF.

The chain combines TRBV6-1 with TRBJ2-5, with D possibly matching TRBD2 (6 bases). From germline, CDR1 is MNHNS and CDR2 SASEGT. V was trimmed by 2 bases and J by 10 bases, leaving 14 bases between them. This CDR3 contains 13 residues. The CDR3 DNA sequence: TGTGCCAGCAGTGAAATGGGAGGTCTCGACCAGTACTTC. Translated, it gives CASSEMGGLDQYF.

J is TRBJ2-7 and V is TRBV5-4; 7 bases line up with TRBD1. V lost 0 bases and J lost 2; bases outside the gene matches: 8. Germline V lookup: CDR1 SGHNT, CDR2 YYREEE (reference sequence). The CDR3 loop spans 16 amino acids. CDR3 DNA: TGTGCCAGCAGCTTGGCACAGGGGCTAAGCACCTACGAGCAGTACTTC. It translates to CASSLAQGLSTYEQYF.

This clone appeared a single time. J is TRBJ1-3 and V is TRBV30; D is undetermined. The V and J ends lost 1 base and 0 bases respectively, with 10 bases between them. The CDR3 spans 15 residues. The germline V gene has CDR1 GTSNPN and CDR2 SVGIG (reference sequence). The CDR3 DNA reads TGTGCCTGGAGTGAGGAAGGAGGCTCTGGAAACACCATATATTTT. It specifies CAWSEEGGSGNTIYF.

The chain joins TRBV27 to TRBJ2-2; 8 bases match TRBD1. The CDR3 has 17 residues. From germline, CDR1 is MNHEY and CDR2 SMNVEV (reference sequence). The V and J ends lost 7 bases and 5 bases, in that order; junction bases with no gene match: 15. The CDR3 loop reads CASTQRGDRTVTGELFF. The DNA of the CDR3 is TGTGCCAGCACCCAGAGGGGGGACAGGACTGTAACCGGGGAGCTGTTTTTT.

Note on this clone: Other DNA sequences in this specimen translate into the identical CDR3. The chain recombines TRBV27 with TRBJ2-3; 11 bases align to TRBD2. The CDR3 has 15 amino acids. The germline CDR1 and CDR2 sequences are MNHEY and SMNVEV (reference sequence). V shed 3 bases, J shed 4 bases, and the junction held 3 bases outside the gene matches. CDR3 protein: CASSFSGGAADTQYF. Written as DNA, the CDR3 is TGTGCCAGCAGTTTTAGCGGGGGGGCGGCAGATACGCAGTATTTT.

This chain joins TRBV14 and TRBJ2-2, with a possible D match to TRBD1 (5 bases). There are 13 residues in the CDR3. Trimming cost V 4 bases and J 6 bases, with 9 bases left between them. Germline values: CDR1 SGHDN, CDR2 FVKESK. CDR3 sequence reads: CASSPGHSGELFF. CDR3 in DNA: TGTGCCAGCAGCCCAGGACACTCCGGGGAGCTGTTTTTT.

A remark on this clone: Other DNA sequences from this sample encode an identical CDR3 as well. The chain has TRBV13 and TRBJ2-5; unclear D gene. Germline V lookup: CDR1 PRHDT, CDR2 FYEKMQ (reference sequence). V was trimmed by 2 bases and J by 5 bases, leaving 6 bases between them. CDR3 length: 12 residues. The DNA of the CDR3 is TGTGCCAGCAGCTTACTAGGGGAGACCCAGTACTTC. It translates to CASSLLGETQYF.

This chain links TRBV14 with TRBJ2-7; 9 bases line up with TRBD2. The germline CDR1 and CDR2 sequences are SGHDN and FVKESK. V shed 1 base, J shed 6 bases, and the junction held 10 bases outside the gene matches. CDR3 length equals 16 residues. CDR3 nucleotide sequence: TGTGCCAGCAGCCAAGGGACTAGCGCGACCCTGAGCGAGCAGTACTTC. As protein: CASSQGTSATLSEQYF.

V gene TRBV11-2 combines with J gene TRBJ2-1; D possibly matches TRBD1 or TRBD2 (5 bases each). The CDR3 runs to 12 residues. CDR1 SGHAT and CDR2 FQNNGV come from the germline V gene. Trimming took off 1 base at V and 9 bases at J, with 7 bases between the two ends. Here the CDR3 DNA reads TGTGCCAGCAGCTTAGCGGGACCTGAGCAGTTCTTC. Protein product: CASSLAGPEQFF.

The rearrangement links TRBV5-1 to TRBJ1-1; D is perhaps TRBD1 (6 bases). Germline CDR1 reads SGHRS; CDR2 reads YFSETQ. The V and J ends lost 0 bases and 4 bases respectively, with 16 bases between them. The CDR3 sequence is 16 residues long. CDR3 sequence (DNA): TGCGCCAGCAGCTTGGTAGGGTACACAGGGCGCACTGAAGCTTTCTTT. It translates to CASSLVGYTGRTEAFF.

V usage is TRBV27 and J usage is TRBJ2-5, with a possible D match to TRBD2 (5 bases). The CDR3 totals 14 residues. Germline CDR1 and CDR2: MNHEY and SMNVEV (reference sequence). V lost 2 bases, J lost 6 bases, and 13 bases lay in between. The CDR3 DNA reads TGTGCCAGCAGTTTAAGGCAAACCGGGAAGACCCAGTACTTC. It codes for CASSLRQTGKTQYF.

The J gene is TRBJ2-2, the V gene TRBV9; TRBD2 is a possible D gene (6 bases). The germline V gene encodes CDR1 SGDLS and CDR2 YYNGEE. V was trimmed by 3 bases and J by 4 bases, leaving 10 bases between them. This CDR3 has 14 residues. CDR3 nucleotides: TGTGCCAGCAGCGGGAGGGGACTCACCGGGGAGCTGTTTTTT. Translated: CASSGRGLTGELFF.

The chain has TRBV9 and TRBJ1-3; TRBD1 is a possible D gene (6 bases). Germline lookup yields CDR1 SGDLS and CDR2 YYNGEE. CDR3 length: 12 amino acids. The germline V and J ends were trimmed by 3 bases and 9 bases, with 10 bases remaining between them. CDR3 bases: TGTGCCAGCAGCGAGGGGGAAGGCACCATATATTTT. Translated: CASSEGEGTIYF.

V usage is TRBV5-1 and J usage is TRBJ2-7; D may be TRBD1 or TRBD2 (6 bases each). V lost 0 bases and J lost 7, with 14 bases in between. CDR1 and CDR2 from the germline V gene are SGHRS and YFSETQ. The CDR3 spans 14 residues. Here the CDR3 DNA reads TGCGCCAGCAGCTTGGAGGGGGGCCTGGTGGAGCAGTACTTC. The encoded protein is CASSLEGGLVEQYF.

The V call is TRBV14, the J call TRBJ2-3; D is uncertain. The CDR3 extends over 16 amino acids. Trimming stripped 1 base from V and 1 base from J, with 12 bases between. CDR1 SGHDN and CDR2 FVKESK come from the germline V gene. The CDR3 DNA follows: TGTGCCAGCAGCCAAGGGAATGGCGGAGGCACAGATACGCAGTATTTT. Translated: CASSQGNGGGTDTQYF.

This chain joins TRBV7-8 and TRBJ2-7; unclear D gene. V lost 3 bases and J lost 3, with 12 bases in between. This CDR3 has 14 residues. The germline gives CDR1 SGHVS, CDR2 FQNEAQ. This chain's CDR3 is CASSLPSGFYEQYF. In DNA form, the CDR3 reads TGTGCCAGCAGCTTGCCCTCGGGTTTCTACGAGCAGTACTTC.

In its sample, this clone was seen a few times. Within the sample, other DNA sequences also encode this same CDR3. This rearrangement joins TRBV11-2 to TRBJ2-7, with a possible D match to TRBD1 (6 bases). This CDR3 contains 13 residues. The V gene's germline CDR1 is SGHAT and CDR2 FQNNGV. V was pared by 5 bases and J by 6 bases, with 14 bases between. CDR3: CASSPRRGGEQYF. CDR3 nucleotide sequence: TGTGCCAGCAGCCCCCGCAGGGGTGGCGAGCAGTACTTC.

This CDR3 is CASSEAWDTGELFF. In DNA, the CDR3 is TGTGCCAGCAGTGAAGCCTGGGACACCGGGGAGCTGTTTTTT. The gene calls are TRBV6-1 and TRBJ2-2; D unclear. The V end was cut by 0 bases, the J end by 3 bases, with 5 bases between. Per the germline V gene, CDR1 is MNHNS and CDR2 is SASEGT. The CDR3 is 14 residues long.

This chain connects TRBV7-9 to TRBJ1-1; TRBD1 agrees at 8 bases. From germline, CDR1 is SEHNR and CDR2 FQNEAQ (reference sequence). The CDR3 length is 15 residues. V was clipped by 0 bases and J by 5 bases; unmatched bases: 5. The DNA for the CDR3 is TGTGCCAGCAGCTTAGCTCAGGGGGCGGCAACTGAAGCTTTCTTT. It specifies CASSLAQGAATEAFF.

The gene calls are TRBV19 and TRBJ2-2; possible D gene TRBD1, 6 bases. The V gene lost 5 bases and the J gene lost 4 bases, with 11 bases spanning the gap. The V gene's germline CDR1 is LNHDA and CDR2 SQIVND (reference sequence). There are 14 residues in the CDR3. This chain's CDR3 is CASSQGLGTGELFF. The CDR3 nucleotides read TGTGCCAGTAGTCAGGGGCTTGGCACCGGGGAGCTGTTTTTT.

DNA of the CDR3: TGTGCCAGCAGCTTGGCCGGACAGGGGTTGTATGGCTACACCTTC. This encodes CASSLAGQGLYGYTF. The chain has TRBV5-6 and TRBJ1-2, with 9 bases aligning to TRBD1. From germline, CDR1 is SGHDT and CDR2 YYEEEE. The CDR3 has 15 residues. J gave up 5 bases and V 0 bases, and 5 bases lay outside the gene matches.

The chain couples TRBV10-3 to TRBJ2-7, with D possibly being TRBD1 or TRBD2 (6 bases each). Germline values: CDR1 ENHRY, CDR2 SYGVKD. The CDR3 contains 14 residues. V lost 3 bases and J 3 bases, leaving 12 bases between the germline ends. In DNA, the CDR3 is TGTGCCATCAGTGAAGGGGGGCCAAGCTACGAGCAGTACTTC. Protein: CAISEGGPSYEQYF.

This chain joins TRBV2 and TRBJ2-1; the D is unclear. Germline-derived CDR1 and CDR2 are SNHLY and FYNNEI. The CDR3 is 12 amino acids. V lost 6 bases to trimming and J lost 7 bases, with 10 bases between them. CDR3 nucleotides: TGTGCCAGCAGCCGGGCCTCAAATGAGCAGTTCTTC. Residues: CASSRASNEQFF.

Concerning this clone: The same CDR3 is also encoded by other DNA sequences in this sample. The genes are TRBV9 and TRBJ2-3; perhaps D is TRBD1 or TRBD2 (5 bases each). In germline, CDR1 is SGDLS, CDR2 YYNGEE. The length of the CDR3 is 15 residues. V was pared by 0 bases and J by 5 bases, with 13 bases between. Here the CDR3 DNA reads TGTGCCAGCAGCGTAGAGGGGCTAGCTGGAGATACGCAGTATTTT. Protein: CASSVEGLAGDTQYF.

The rearrangement joins TRBV6-6 to TRBJ2-7, with D tentatively TRBD2 (5 bases). CDR3 length: 14 residues. V lost 0 bases to trimming and J lost 2 bases, with 8 bases between them. CDR1 MNHNY and CDR2 SVGAGI come from the germline V gene (reference sequence). The CDR3 spells CASSYSAAAYEQYF. The CDR3 region has the DNA TGTGCCAGCAGTTACTCCGCAGCGGCCTACGAGCAGTACTTC.

This clone was seen only once. The J gene is TRBJ1-3, the V gene TRBV5-4; no clear D. From germline, CDR1 is SGHNT and CDR2 YYREEE (reference sequence). The V gene lost 5 bases and the J gene lost 0 bases, with 9 bases spanning the gap. This CDR3 is 14 amino acids long. CDR3 residues: CASSLEGSGNTIYF. For the CDR3, the DNA is TGTGCCAGCAGTCTTGAGGGCTCTGGAAACACCATATATTTT.